The 10 T cell receptor beta chains listed next were all sequenced from one sample in a study of cytomegalovirus exposure and HLA in healthy donors. It was with 60 Vbeta and 13 Jbeta primers that the PCR ran. TCRdb keeps only in-frame clones here, not all; method: immunoSEQ multiplex PCR. This sample contains roughly 50,000 clones. The sequenced material came from PBMCs. These receptors all come from a male donor in good health and CMV-seropositive.

The chain couples TRBV27 to TRBJ2-7; D might be TRBD1 (6 bases). The V end was cut by 5 bases, the J end by 3 bases, with 17 bases between. This CDR3 region has 15 residues. The germline gives CDR1 MNHEY, CDR2 SMNVEV (reference sequence). In nucleotides, the CDR3 is TGTGCCAGCAGTCCCCCACAGGGCCCCTTCTACGAGCAGTACTTC. It translates to CASSPPQGPFYEQYF.

The V gene is TRBV5-5, the J gene TRBJ1-6, with 7 bases lining up with TRBD1. Germline V gene sequence: CDR1 SGHKS, CDR2 YYEKEE (reference sequence). The CDR3 spans 18 residues. V lost 2 bases to trimming and J lost 2 bases; unmatched junction nucleotides: 10. CDR3 sequence: CASSLEGGLTTYNSPLHF. CDR3 bases: TGTGCCAGCAGCTTAGAAGGGGGCCTAACCACCTATAATTCACCCCTCCACTTT.

The chain recombines TRBV28 with TRBJ1-1, with D perhaps matching TRBD1 (5 bases). The CDR3 runs 12 residues. Germline values: CDR1 MDHEN, CDR2 SYDVKM. The germline V and J ends were trimmed by 6 bases and 3 bases, with 8 bases remaining between them. Written as DNA, the CDR3 is TGTGCCAGCAGCGACAGATACACTGAAGCTTTCTTT. Its translation is CASSDRYTEAFF.

DNA of the CDR3: TGTGCCTGGAGTGTTGTCAGGGGCGACAATGAGCAGTTCTTC. Translated: CAWSVVRGDNEQFF. The genes are TRBV30 and TRBJ2-1, with TRBD1 as a possible D gene (6 bases). V was pared by 0 bases and J by 5 bases, with 11 bases between. Germline V gene lookup returns CDR1 GTSNPN and CDR2 SVGIG (reference sequence). The CDR3 runs 14 residues.

The gene calls are TRBV7-9 and TRBJ2-4; 9 nucleotides align to TRBD1. The CDR3 is 14 residues long. Trimming cost V 7 bases and J 6 bases; bases outside gene matches: 7. From germline, CDR1 is SEHNR and CDR2 FQNEAQ (reference sequence). CDR3 loop: CASTQTGGSNIQYF. The CDR3 bases are TGTGCCAGCACCCAGACAGGGGGTTCAAACATTCAGTACTTC.

The chain carries TRBV28 and TRBJ2-1, with 7 bases identical to TRBD2. Germline loops: CDR1 MDHEN, CDR2 SYDVKM. There are 14 residues in the CDR3. V trimming: 8 bases; J trimming: 3 bases; junction bases outside the gene matches: 7. The CDR3 bases are TGTGCCAGCTGGTCGGCGGGGGTCTACAATGAGCAGTTCTTC. Protein sequence: CASWSAGVYNEQFF.

The chain has TRBV27 and TRBJ1-1; D not resolved. CDR3 length: 13 residues. The V and J ends lost 3 bases and 1 base respectively, with 6 bases between them. Germline CDR1 and CDR2: MNHEY and SMNVEV (reference sequence). CDR3 protein: CASSFGSNTEAFF. In nucleotides, the CDR3 is TGTGCCAGCAGTTTCGGGTCGAACACTGAAGCTTTCTTT.

The J gene is TRBJ2-7, the V gene TRBV18, with 7 bases that match TRBD1. Germline V CDR1 and CDR2: KGHSH, LQKENI. V gave up 2 bases and J gave up 0 bases; unmatched junction bases: 7. The CDR3 totals 16 residues. The CDR3 loop is CASSPGGQQASYEQYF. CDR3 DNA: TGTGCCAGCTCACCAGGGGGACAGCAAGCCTCCTACGAGCAGTACTTC.

The chain is built from TRBV2 and TRBJ2-7, with TRBD2 matching 7 bases. Per the germline V gene, CDR1 is SNHLY and CDR2 is FYNNEI. The CDR3 has 14 residues. V was clipped by 7 bases and J by 3 bases; unmatched bases: 9. The CDR3 sequence: CASTRGGDVYEQYF. DNA of the CDR3: TGTGCCAGCACGAGGGGAGGGGATGTCTACGAGCAGTACTTC.

This chain joins TRBV7-9 and TRBJ1-2; TRBD1 agrees at 9 bases. The CDR3 extends over 16 amino acids. Germline-derived CDR1 and CDR2 are SEHNR and FQNEAQ (reference sequence). V gave up 7 bases and J gave up 6 bases; unmatched junction bases: 15. CDR3 nucleotide sequence: TGTGCCAGCACCCTCACAGGGGGCAGTCCAGAAGATGGCTACACCTTC. It encodes CASTLTGGSPEDGYTF.